This T cell receptor beta chain was observed in a study of neurological immune-mediated disorders. Time point meaning: longitudinal time-point 3. One entry per CDR3 protein, called by TCRdb with MiXCR from the 5' RACE reads. Found here are roughly 48,000 distinct CDR3 sequences, about 13% of them singletons; the top ten hold approximately 10%. The CDR3 sequence is 15 residues long. Germline V CDR1 and CDR2: SGHRS, YFSETQ. This clonotype was seen once. The junction shows a germline mismatch at one end, possibly a read error. The V call is TRBV5-1, the J call TRBJ1-2; no definite D call. The TCR originated in a male donor with HTLV-1-associated myelopathy (HAM/TSP). The material sequenced was PBMCs. The CDR3 here is CSSSLPEGSWYGYTF. In nucleotides, the CDR3 is TGCTCCAGCAGCTTGCCTGAGGGAAGTTGGTACGGCTACACCTTC. The whole variable domain, filled in from reference TRBV5-1 and TRBJ1-2, reads KAGVTQTPRYLIKTRGQQVTLSCSPISGHRSVSWYQQTPGQGLQFLFEYFSETQRNKGNFPGRFSGRQFSNSRSEMNVSTLELGDSALYLCSSSLPEGSWYGYTFGSGTRLTVV.